Listed below are T cell receptor beta chains from one sample, sequenced in a study of persistence of HIV-infected CD4 T cells. These TCRs' antigens remain unknown. Sequencing was performed with immunoSEQ multiplex PCR; in TCRdb, only in-frame clones are kept and a portion is missing. The sample has over 35,000 clones, more than 85% seen once. Sequenced here: CD4+ T cells sorted from PBMCs after roughly 17-hour stimulation, sampled from a patient who received antiretroviral therapy. The receptors here all came from an adult man with HIV who was CMV-seropositive. Both conserved end residues are part of each CDR3. A D gene is named only where the DNA matches it firmly. Clone sizes are given selectively: once, few, many, or a class where the clone is expanded.

d_gene	v_gene	j_gene	abundance	len	CDR3nt	CDR3aa
NA	TRBV7-9	TRBJ1-2	few	13	TGTGCCAGCAGCCCACGGGCTTGGGAGGGCTACACCTTC	CASSPRAWEGYTF
NA	TRBV19	TRBJ1-1	NA	14	TGTGCCAGTAGTGTTACCCCGACGGGCACTGAAGCTTTCTTT	CASSVTPTGTEAFF
TRBD1	TRBV6-1	TRBJ2-3	NA	15	TGTGCCAGCAGTCCGGGACAGGGCATCGCAGATACGCAGTATTTT	CASSPGQGIADTQYF
TRBD1	TRBV18	TRBJ1-1	NA	15	TGTGCCAGCTCACTGGGGACAGCAATGAACACTGAAGCTTTCTTT	CASSLGTAMNTEAFF
NA	TRBV10-3	TRBJ1-2	few	15	TGTGCCATCAGTGCTTTAGGAGTAAGTCCGGCCGGCTACACCTTC	CAISALGVSPAGYTF
NA	TRBV5-5	TRBJ2-4	NA	15	TGTGCCAGCAGCTTGGAATTGTCGACCCCCACTTCACGATACTTC	CASSLELSTPTSRYF
NA	TRBV11-2	TRBJ2-3	NA	16	TGTGCCAGCAGGCAAAGGGGAAAACCTAGCACAGATACGCAGTATTTT	CASRQRGKPSTDTQYF
NA	TRBV12-3/TRBV12-4	TRBJ1-1	NA	13	TGTGCCAGCAGTTTGAAATGGGACACACAAGCTTTCTTT	CASSLKWDTQAFF
NA	TRBV5-1	TRBJ1-1	NA	15	TGCGCCAGCAGCTTGACTATGGTGGGGGACACTGAAGCTTTCTTT	CASSLTMVGDTEAFF
NA	TRBV5-1	TRBJ2-1	NA	16	TGCGCCAGCAGCTTGGCATTAGGGACGGTTTCAAATGAGCAGTTCTTC	CASSLALGTVSNEQFF
NA	TRBV30	TRBJ1-2	NA	17	TGTGCCTGGAGTCCCAGAGCTTCTAGGTTTGGGGGCTATGGCTACACCTTC	CAWSPRASRFGGYGYTF
TRBD1	TRBV19	TRBJ2-2	NA	15	TGTGCCAGTAGTATGGGACAGTGGGGAACCGGGGAGCTGTTTTTT	CASSMGQWGTGELFF
NA	TRBV4-1	TRBJ1-4	NA	18	TGCGCCAGCAGCCTCAGGTTTTGGGGAGTTTCCACTAATGAAAAACTGTTTTTT	CASSLRFWGVSTNEKLFF
TRBD1	TRBV3-1/TRBV3-2	TRBJ2-5	NA	15	TGTGCCAGCAGCCAGAGGACAGGGGGCCGAGAGACCCAGTACTTC	CASSQRTGGRETQYF
NA	TRBV20-1	TRBJ2-7	NA	11	TGCAGTGCTCGCGGCGGGTACGAGCAGTACTTC	CSARGGYEQYF
NA	TRBV10-1	TRBJ2-3	NA	15	TGCGCCAGCAGTTCCGGGACTCAAAGCACAGATACGCAGTATTTT	CASSSGTQSTDTQYF
NA	TRBV7-9	TRBJ2-3	NA	18	TGTGCCAGCAGCTTAAGCTTCGGTGGGGGCACTAGCACAGATACGCAGTATTTT	CASSLSFGGGTSTDTQYF
TRBD1	TRBV11-2	TRBJ2-2	NA	16	TGTGCCAGCAGCCCACCGGGACAGCGGAACACCGGGGAGCTGTTTTTT	CASSPPGQRNTGELFF
NA	TRBV7-2	TRBJ1-5	NA	13	TGTGCCAGCAGCTTAGACCATCCCGGGCCCCAGCATTTT	CASSLDHPGPQHF
TRBD1	TRBV6-5	TRBJ2-3	NA	15	TGTGCCAGCACGGGGGACAGGGGTCTTGCAGATACGCAGTATTTT	CASTGDRGLADTQYF
TRBD1	TRBV3-1/TRBV3-2	TRBJ2-7	NA	16	TGTGCCAGCAGCCAAGATATCAGGGGGCCTGCTCGGGGGCAGTACTTC	CASSQDIRGPARGQYF
NA	TRBV9	TRBJ1-5	NA	14	TGTGCCAGCAGCGCGGGACGGGGGGATCAGCCCCAGCATTTT	CASSAGRGDQPQHF
TRBD1	TRBV5-6	TRBJ2-2	NA	18	TGTGCCAGCAGCTCGCCCTACAGGGGGCTGGGGACCACCGGGGAGCTGTTTTTT	CASSSPYRGLGTTGELFF
NA	TRBV10-3	TRBJ1-4	NA	13	TGTGCCATCGGCGGGGCAACTAATGAAAAACTGTTTTTT	CAIGGATNEKLFF
TRBD2	TRBV11-3	TRBJ2-1	NA	16	TGTGCCAGCAGCTTAGGTGGCGGGGGGGCCTGGGATGAGCAGTTCTTC	CASSLGGGGAWDEQFF
TRBD1	TRBV6-4	TRBJ1-4	NA	15	TGTGCCAGCAGTGGATGGACAGGGCAGCCTGAAAAACTGTTTTTT	CASSGWTGQPEKLFF
TRBD1	TRBV5-1	TRBJ1-6	NA	15	TGCGCCAGCAGCTTGGACCCTCTACAGGGGCCACCCCTCCACTTT	CASSLDPLQGPPLHF
NA	TRBV7-3	TRBJ2-1	NA	13	TGTGCCAGCAGCTTAGAGCTGAACAATGAGCAGTTCTTC	CASSLELNNEQFF